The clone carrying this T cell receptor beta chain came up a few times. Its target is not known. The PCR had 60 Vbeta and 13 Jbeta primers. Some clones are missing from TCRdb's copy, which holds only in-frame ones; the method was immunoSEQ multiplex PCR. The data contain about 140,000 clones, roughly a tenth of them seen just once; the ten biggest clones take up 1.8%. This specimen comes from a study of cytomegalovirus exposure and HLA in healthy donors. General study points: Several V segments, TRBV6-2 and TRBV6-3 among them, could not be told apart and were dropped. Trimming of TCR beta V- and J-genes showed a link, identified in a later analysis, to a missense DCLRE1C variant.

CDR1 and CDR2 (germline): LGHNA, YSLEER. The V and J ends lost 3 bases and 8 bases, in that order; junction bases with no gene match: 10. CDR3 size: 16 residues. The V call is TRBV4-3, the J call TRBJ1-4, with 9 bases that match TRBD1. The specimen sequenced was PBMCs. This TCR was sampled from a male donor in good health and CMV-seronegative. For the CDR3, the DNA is TGCGCCAGCAGCCAGGGGGTGGACAGGGGAAGCGAAAAACTGTTTTTT. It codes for CASSQGVDRGSEKLFF.